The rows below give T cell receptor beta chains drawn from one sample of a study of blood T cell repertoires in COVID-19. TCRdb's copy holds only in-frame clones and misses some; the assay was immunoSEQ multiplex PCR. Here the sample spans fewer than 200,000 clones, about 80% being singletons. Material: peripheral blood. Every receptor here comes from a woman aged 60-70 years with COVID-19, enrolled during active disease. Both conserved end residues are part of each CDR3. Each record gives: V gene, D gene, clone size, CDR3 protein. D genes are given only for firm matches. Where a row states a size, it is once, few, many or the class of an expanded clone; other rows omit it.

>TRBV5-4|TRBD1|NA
CASSLAGQGRNTIYF
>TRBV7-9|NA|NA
CASSPLRRGETQYF
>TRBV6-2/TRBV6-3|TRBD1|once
CASSRDRALGYEQYF
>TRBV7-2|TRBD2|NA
CASSPPGGPVVGELFF
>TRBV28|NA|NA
CAAWEGSRGYTF
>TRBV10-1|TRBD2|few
CASSGRTSGRGLSVDEQFF
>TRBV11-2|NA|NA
CASSLDSGYNEQFF
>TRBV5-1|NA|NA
CASSFGTSNTEAFF
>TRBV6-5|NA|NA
CASRGGVLHTGELFF
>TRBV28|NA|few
CASSAPGLSGELFF
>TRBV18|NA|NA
CASSHRDRDYGYTF